The clone carrying this T cell receptor beta chain was recorded once. Germline CDR1 and CDR2: SGHTS and YDEGEE. The germline V and J ends were trimmed by 5 bases and 6 bases, with 15 bases remaining between them. The CDR3 is 13 residues long. The source of the sample is a study of T cells in localized non-small cell lung cancer. Libraries were prepared by immunoSEQ multiplex PCR; TCRdb keeps only in-frame clonotypes and omits some of them. Seen here are 53,000 or so clones, around 80% observed once, and the top ten hold roughly 15%. This clonotype was sampled from a man between 40 and 70 years old with stage III lung adenocarcinoma. The V call is TRBV5-8, the J call TRBJ2-7; the D call may be TRBD1 or TRBD2 (5 bases each). The sample here was peripheral blood mononuclear cells, taken before any cancer treatment. CDR3 amino acids: CASRLPGPGEQYF. Here the CDR3 DNA reads TGTGCCAGCAGACTGCCGGGGCCTGGCGAGCAGTACTTC.